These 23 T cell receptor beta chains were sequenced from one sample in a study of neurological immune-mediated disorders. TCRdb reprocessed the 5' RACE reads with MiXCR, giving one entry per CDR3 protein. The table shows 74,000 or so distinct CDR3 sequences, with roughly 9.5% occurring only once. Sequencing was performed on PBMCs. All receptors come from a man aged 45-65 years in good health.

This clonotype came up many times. The CDR3 protein is CASSLDLAGRQETQYF. The CDR3 DNA sequence: TGCGCCAGCAGCTTGGACCTAGCGGGTCGACAAGAGACCCAGTACTTC. The V gene is TRBV5-1, the J gene TRBJ2-5, with 8 bases identical to TRBD2. The CDR3 has 16 amino acids. With V trimmed by 0 bases and J by 2 bases, 6 bases remained unmatched. CDR1 is SGHRS, CDR2 YFSETQ, per germline.

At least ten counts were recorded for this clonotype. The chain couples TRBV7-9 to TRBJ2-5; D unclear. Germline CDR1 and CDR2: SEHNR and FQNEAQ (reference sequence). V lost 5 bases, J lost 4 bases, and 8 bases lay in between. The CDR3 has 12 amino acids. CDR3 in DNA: TGTGCCAGCAGCATCAGCCCAGAGACCCAGTACTTC. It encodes CASSISPETQYF.

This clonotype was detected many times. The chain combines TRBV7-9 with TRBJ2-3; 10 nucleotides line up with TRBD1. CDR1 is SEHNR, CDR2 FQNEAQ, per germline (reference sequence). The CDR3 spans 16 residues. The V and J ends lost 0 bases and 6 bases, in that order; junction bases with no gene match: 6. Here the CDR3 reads CASSLATGQGFDTQYF. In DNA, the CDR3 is TGTGCCAGCAGCTTAGCCACGGGACAGGGGTTCGATACGCAGTATTTT.

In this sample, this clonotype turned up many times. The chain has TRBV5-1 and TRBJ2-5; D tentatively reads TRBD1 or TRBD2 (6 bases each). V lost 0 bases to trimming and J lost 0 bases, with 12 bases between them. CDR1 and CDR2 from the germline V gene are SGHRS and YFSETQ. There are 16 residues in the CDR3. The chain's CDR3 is CASSLGNREDQETQYF. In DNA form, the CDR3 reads TGCGCCAGCAGCTTGGGGAACAGGGAGGACCAAGAGACCCAGTACTTC.

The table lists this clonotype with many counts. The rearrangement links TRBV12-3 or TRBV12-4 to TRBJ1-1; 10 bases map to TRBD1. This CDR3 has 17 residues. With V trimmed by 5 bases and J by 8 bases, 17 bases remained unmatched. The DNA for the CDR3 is TGTGCCAGCAGTGTATCTTCCGGGACAGGGGCAGCCAGAGAAGCTTTCTTT. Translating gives CASSVSSGTGAAREAFF.

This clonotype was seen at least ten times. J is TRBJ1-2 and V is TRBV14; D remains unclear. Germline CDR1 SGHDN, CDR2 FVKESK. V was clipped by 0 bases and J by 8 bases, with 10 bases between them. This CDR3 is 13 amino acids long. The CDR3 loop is CASSQERQLGYTF. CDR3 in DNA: TGTGCCAGCAGCCAAGAACGACAATTGGGCTACACCTTC.

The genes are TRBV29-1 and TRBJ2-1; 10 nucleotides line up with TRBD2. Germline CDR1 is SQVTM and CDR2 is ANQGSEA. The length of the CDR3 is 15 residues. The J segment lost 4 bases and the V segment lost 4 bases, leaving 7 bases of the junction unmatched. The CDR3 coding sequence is TGCAGCGTTGGTCTCCTAGCGGGGGTATACAATGAGCAGTTCTTC. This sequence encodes CSVGLLAGVYNEQFF.

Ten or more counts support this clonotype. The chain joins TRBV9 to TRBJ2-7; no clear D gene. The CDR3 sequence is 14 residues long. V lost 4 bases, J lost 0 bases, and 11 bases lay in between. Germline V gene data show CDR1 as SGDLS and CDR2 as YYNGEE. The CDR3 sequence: CASSPTQDSYEQYF. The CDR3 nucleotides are TGTGCCAGCAGCCCAACACAAGACTCCTACGAGCAGTACTTC.

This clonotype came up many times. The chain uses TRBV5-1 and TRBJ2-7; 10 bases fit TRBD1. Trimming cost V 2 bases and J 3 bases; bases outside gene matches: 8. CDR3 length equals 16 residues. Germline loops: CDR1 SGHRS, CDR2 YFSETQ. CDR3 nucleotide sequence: TGCGCCAGCAGCTTCCTCGCCGGGACAGGGGTCTACGAGCAGTACTTC. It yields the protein CASSFLAGTGVYEQYF. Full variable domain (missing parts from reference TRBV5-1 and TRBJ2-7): KAGVTQTPRYLIKTRGQQVTLSCSPISGHRSVSWYQQTPGQGLQFLFEYFSETQRNKGNFPGRFSGRQFSNSRSEMNVSTLELGDSALYLCASSFLAGTGVYEQYFGPGTRLTVT.

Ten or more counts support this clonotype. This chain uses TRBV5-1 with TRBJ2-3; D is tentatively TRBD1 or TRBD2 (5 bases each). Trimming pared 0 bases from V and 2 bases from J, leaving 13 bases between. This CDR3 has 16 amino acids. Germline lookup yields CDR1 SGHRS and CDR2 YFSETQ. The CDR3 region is CASSLAFGGTTDTQYF. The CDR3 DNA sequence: TGCGCCAGCAGCTTGGCCTTTGGGGGTACCACAGATACGCAGTATTTT.

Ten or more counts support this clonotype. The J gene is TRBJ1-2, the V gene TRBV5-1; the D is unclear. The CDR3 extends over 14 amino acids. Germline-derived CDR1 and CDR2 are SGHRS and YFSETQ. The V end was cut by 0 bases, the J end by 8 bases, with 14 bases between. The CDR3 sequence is CASSLAGAQRGYTF. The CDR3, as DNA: TGCGCCAGCAGCTTGGCCGGCGCTCAAAGGGGCTACACCTTC.

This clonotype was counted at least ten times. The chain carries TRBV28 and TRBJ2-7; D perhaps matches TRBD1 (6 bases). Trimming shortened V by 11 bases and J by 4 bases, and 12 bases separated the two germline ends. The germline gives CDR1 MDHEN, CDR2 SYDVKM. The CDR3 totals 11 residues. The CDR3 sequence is CAGGQGYEQYF. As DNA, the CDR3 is TGTGCCGGCGGGCAGGGGTACGAGCAGTACTTC.

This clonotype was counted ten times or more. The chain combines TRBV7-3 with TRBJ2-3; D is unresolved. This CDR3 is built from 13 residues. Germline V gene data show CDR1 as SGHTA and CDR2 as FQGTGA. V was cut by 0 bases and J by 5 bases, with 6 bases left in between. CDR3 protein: CASSLTRIDTQYF. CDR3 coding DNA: TGTGCCAGCAGCTTAACGCGGATAGATACGCAGTATTTT.

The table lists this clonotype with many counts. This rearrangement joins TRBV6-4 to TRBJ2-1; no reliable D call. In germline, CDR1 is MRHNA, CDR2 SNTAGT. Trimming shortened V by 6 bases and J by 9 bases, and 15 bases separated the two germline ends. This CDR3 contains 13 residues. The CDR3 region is CASSPMATLEQFF. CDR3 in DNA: TGTGCCAGCAGCCCCATGGCGACACTTGAGCAGTTCTTC.

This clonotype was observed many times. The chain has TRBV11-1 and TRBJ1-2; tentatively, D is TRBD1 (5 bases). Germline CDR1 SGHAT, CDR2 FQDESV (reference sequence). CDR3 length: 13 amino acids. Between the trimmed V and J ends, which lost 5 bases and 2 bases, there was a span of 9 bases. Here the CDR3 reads CASSAGRNYGYTF. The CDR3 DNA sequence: TGTGCCAGCAGCGCGGGACGGAACTATGGCTACACCTTC.

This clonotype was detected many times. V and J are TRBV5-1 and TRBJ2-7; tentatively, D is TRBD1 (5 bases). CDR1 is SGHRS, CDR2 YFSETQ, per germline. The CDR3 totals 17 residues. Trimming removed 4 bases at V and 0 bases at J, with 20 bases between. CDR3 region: CASSPWGTGRASYEQYF. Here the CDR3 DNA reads TGCGCCAGCAGCCCATGGGGAACAGGACGGGCCTCCTACGAGCAGTACTTC.

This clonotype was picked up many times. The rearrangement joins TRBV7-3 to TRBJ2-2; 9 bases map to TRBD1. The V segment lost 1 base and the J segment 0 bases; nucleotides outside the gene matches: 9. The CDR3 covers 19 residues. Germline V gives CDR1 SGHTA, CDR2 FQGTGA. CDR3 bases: TGTGCCAGCAGCTTAAGAAACTCCCGGGACAGGGCGAACACCGGGGAGCTGTTTTTT. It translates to CASSLRNSRDRANTGELFF.

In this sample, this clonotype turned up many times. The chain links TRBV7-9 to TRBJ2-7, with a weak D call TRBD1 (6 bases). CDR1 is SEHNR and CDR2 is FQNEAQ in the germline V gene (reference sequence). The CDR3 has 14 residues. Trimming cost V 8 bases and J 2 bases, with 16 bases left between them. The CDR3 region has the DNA TGTGCCAGCCGGCCCCCAGGGGCGACCTACGAGCAGTACTTC. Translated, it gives CASRPPGATYEQYF.

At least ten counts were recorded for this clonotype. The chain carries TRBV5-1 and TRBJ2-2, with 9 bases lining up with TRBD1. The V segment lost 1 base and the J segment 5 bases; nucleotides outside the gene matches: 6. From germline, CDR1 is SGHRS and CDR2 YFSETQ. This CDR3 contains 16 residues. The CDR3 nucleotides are TGCGCCAGCAGCTTGAGACAGGGGGTCGGAACCGGGGAGCTGTTTTTT. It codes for CASSLRQGVGTGELFF.

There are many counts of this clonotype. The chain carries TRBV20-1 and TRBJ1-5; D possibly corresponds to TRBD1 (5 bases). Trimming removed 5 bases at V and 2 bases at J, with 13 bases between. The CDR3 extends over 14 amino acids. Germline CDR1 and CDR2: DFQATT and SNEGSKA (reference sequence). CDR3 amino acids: CSAEGPPRNQPQHF. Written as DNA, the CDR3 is TGCAGTGCTGAGGGGCCGCCGCGCAATCAGCCCCAGCATTTT.

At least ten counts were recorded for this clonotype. CDR3 nucleotides: TGTGCCAGCAGCCACGGGACACCTGGAAATGAAAAACTGTTTTTT. It codes for CASSHGTPGNEKLFF. V is TRBV5-6 and J is TRBJ1-4; D might be TRBD1 (6 bases). This CDR3 has 15 amino acids. The ends were cut back, 4 bases at V and 5 bases at J, with 15 bases in the middle. Per the germline V gene, CDR1 is SGHDT and CDR2 is YYEEEE.

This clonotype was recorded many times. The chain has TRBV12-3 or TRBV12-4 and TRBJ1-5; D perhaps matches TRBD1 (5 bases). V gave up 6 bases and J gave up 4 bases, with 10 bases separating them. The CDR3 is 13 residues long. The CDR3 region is CASSGDQNQPQHF. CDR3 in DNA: TGTGCCAGCAGCGGGGACCAAAATCAGCCCCAGCATTTT.

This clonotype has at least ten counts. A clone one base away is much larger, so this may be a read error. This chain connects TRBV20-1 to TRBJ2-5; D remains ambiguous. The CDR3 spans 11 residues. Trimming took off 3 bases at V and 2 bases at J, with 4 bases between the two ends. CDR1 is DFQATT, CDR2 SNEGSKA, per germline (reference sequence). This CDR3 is CSASVQETQYF. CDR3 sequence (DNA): TGCAGTGCTAGTGTACAAGAGACCCAGTACTTC.